The 20 T cell receptor beta chains below were found in one sample sequenced in a study of human T cells and chemical hapten exposure. TCRdb re-called the RACE reads through MiXCR, storing one row per CDR3 protein. The sample lists tens of thousands of distinct CDR3 sequences, roughly 10% seen once, with about 5% in the top ten. The time point denotes: patch test 2, 6 weeks after DPC sensitization. As to treatment: therapeutic diphenylcyclopropenone sensitization with weekly scalp DPC. The source was whole blood, collected in connection with sensitization to the hapten diphenylcyclopropenone (DPC). The source is a woman in her fifties or sixties with alopecia areata. Some clones in this sample may be carry-over from other donors' samples.

This clonotype was counted only a few times. The chain combines TRBV29-1 with TRBJ1-1; D call uncertain. V was trimmed by 5 bases and J by 1 base, leaving 8 bases between them. Per germline, CDR1 SQVTM and CDR2 ANQGSEA. The CDR3 runs to 12 residues. The CDR3 region has the DNA TGCAGCGTTCAGAGACAGAACACTGAAGCTTTCTTT. It yields the protein CSVQRQNTEAFF.

The chain combines TRBV5-1 with TRBJ2-7; 8 positions match TRBD2. J gave up 4 bases and V 0 bases, and 18 bases lay outside the gene matches. CDR1 and CDR2 from the germline V gene are SGHRS and YFSETQ. The CDR3 is 19 amino acids. CDR3 sequence: CASSLDWGLSGTPRYEQYF. For the CDR3, the DNA is TGCGCCAGCAGCTTGGATTGGGGGCTTAGCGGGACCCCCCGGTACGAGCAGTACTTC.

The genes are TRBV12-3 or TRBV12-4 and TRBJ1-3; D remains ambiguous. The CDR3 contains 14 residues. The V and J ends lost 3 bases and 4 bases respectively, with 10 bases between them. This CDR3 reads CASSFSGSGNTIYF. Here the CDR3 DNA reads TGTGCCAGCAGTTTTTCGGGGTCCGGAAACACCATATATTTT.

V and J are TRBV6-6 and TRBJ1-5; possibly TRBD1 for D (5 bases). Trimming pared 6 bases from V and 4 bases from J, leaving 16 bases between. Germline lookup yields CDR1 MNHNY and CDR2 SVGAGI (reference sequence). The CDR3 runs to 15 residues. CDR3 region: CASSTIRVQNQPQHF. The CDR3 region has the DNA TGTGCCAGCAGCACGATCAGGGTTCAGAATCAGCCCCAGCATTTT.

This clonotype was detected many times. The chain has TRBV7-9 and TRBJ2-7; 9 bases are shared with TRBD1. The germline CDR1 and CDR2 sequences are SEHNR and FQNEAQ (reference sequence). Losses at the gene ends were 5 bases for V and 3 bases for J; bases not matched to a gene: 8. This CDR3 comprises 15 residues. The CDR3 is CASSSLVTGGYEQYF. CDR3 sequence (DNA): TGTGCCAGCAGCAGCCTCGTGACAGGGGGCTACGAGCAGTACTTC.

The chain employs TRBV18 and TRBJ1-1; D uncertain. V gave up 3 bases and J gave up 0 bases, with 20 bases separating them. The CDR3 length is 18 residues. Germline CDR1 reads KGHSH; CDR2 reads LQKENI. CDR3 residues: CASSPPAPARKMNTEAFF. The CDR3 nucleotides read TGTGCCAGCTCACCCCCTGCGCCAGCTAGAAAAATGAACACTGAAGCTTTCTTT.

This clonotype was found many times. This chain joins TRBV20-1 and TRBJ2-3; 10 nucleotides line up with TRBD2. The CDR3 runs to 16 residues. Germline V gene lookup returns CDR1 DFQATT and CDR2 SNEGSKA (reference sequence). Germline trimming cut 0 bases from V and 4 bases from J; bases unmatched to any gene: 7. The CDR3 DNA is TGCAGTGCTAGAGATCGGCTAGCGGGAGACCCAGATACGCAGTATTTT. It yields the protein CSARDRLAGDPDTQYF.

This chain joins TRBV6-5 and TRBJ2-3; maybe TRBD1 (6 bases). Germline V lookup: CDR1 MNHEY, CDR2 SVGAGI. The V end was cut by 5 bases, the J end by 0 bases, with 18 bases between. This CDR3 spans 17 amino acids. CDR3 protein: CASSPNANRASTDTQYF. As DNA, the CDR3 is TGTGCCAGCAGTCCTAATGCCAACAGGGCCAGCACAGATACGCAGTATTTT.

This clonotype was picked up many times. The chain combines TRBV7-6 with TRBJ1-6; TRBD1 agrees at 7 bases. In germline, CDR1 is SGHVS, CDR2 FNYEAQ. Losses at the gene ends were 5 bases for V and 9 bases for J; bases not matched to a gene: 10. The length of the CDR3 is 15 residues. CDR3 bases: TGTGCCAGCAGCGAGCGACAGGGAGGAAGTTCACCCCTCCACTTT. Translating gives CASSERQGGSSPLHF.

The chain combines TRBV7-9 with TRBJ1-2; D is unresolved. Trimming shortened V by 1 base and J by 4 bases, and 13 bases separated the two germline ends. CDR3 length equals 15 residues. Germline lookup yields CDR1 SEHNR and CDR2 FQNEAQ (reference sequence). CDR3 sequence: CASSLGTAAVYGYTF. The CDR3 region has the DNA TGTGCCAGCAGCTTAGGGACTGCCGCCGTCTATGGCTACACCTTC. Based on the CDR3 plus reference TRBV7-9 and TRBJ1-2, the full variable domain is DTGVSQNPRHKITKRGQNVTFRCDPISEHNRLYWYRQTLGQGPEFLTYFQNEAQLEKSRLLSDRFSAERPKGSFSTLEIQRTEQGDSAMYLCASSLGTAAVYGYTFGSGTRLTVV.

This clonotype was detected a few times. This sequence joins TRBV14 and TRBJ2-7; 10 bases are a match to TRBD1. This CDR3 contains 16 residues. V gave up 3 bases and J gave up 2 bases; unmatched junction bases: 7. Germline V gene data show CDR1 as SGHDN and CDR2 as FVKESK. For the CDR3, the DNA is TGTGCCAGCAGCCACCAGGACAGGGGGTTACCCTACGAGCAGTACTTC. Translated, it gives CASSHQDRGLPYEQYF.

This clonotype was counted many times. This chain links TRBV29-1 with TRBJ2-7; weak D call: TRBD1 (7 bases). The CDR3 extends over 16 amino acids. The V and J ends lost 2 bases and 1 base respectively, with 18 bases between them. Per germline, CDR1 SQVTM and CDR2 ANQGSEA. CDR3 DNA: TGCAGCGTTGAAAGCAGGGGGGCCCGCGGGTCCTACGAGCAGTACTTC. Protein product: CSVESRGARGSYEQYF.

This clonotype was observed a few times. The rearrangement joins TRBV6-1 to TRBJ2-3; D not certain. CDR3 size: 11 residues. V lost 4 bases and J lost 6, with 5 bases in between. From germline, CDR1 is MNHNS and CDR2 SASEGT. The CDR3 DNA is TGTGCCAGCAGTGCCTGGGATACGCAGTATTTT. The encoded protein is CASSAWDTQYF.

This clonotype appeared a few times. The chain employs TRBV14 and TRBJ2-3; 8 nucleotides line up with TRBD1. V trimming: 4 bases; J trimming: 4 bases; junction bases outside the gene matches: 10. Germline V gene data show CDR1 as SGHDN and CDR2 as FVKESK. The CDR3 totals 16 residues. CDR3 bases: TGTGCCAGCAGCCCGCTCGGACAGGGTCTGTCAGATACGCAGTATTTT. Its translation: CASSPLGQGLSDTQYF.

This clonotype occurred a few times. This chain joins TRBV6-4 and TRBJ2-7; 10 nucleotides line up with TRBD2. The ends lost 0 bases at V and 9 bases at J; junction bases unmatched: 11. Germline loops: CDR1 MRHNA, CDR2 SNTAGT. The CDR3 length is 16 residues. CDR3 residues: CASSDSNLAGASRQYF. The CDR3 DNA sequence: TGTGCCAGCAGTGACTCGAATCTAGCGGGAGCATCGCGGCAGTACTTC.

The genes are TRBV20-1 and TRBJ1-5; D not certain. CDR3 length: 12 residues. Trimming removed 2 bases from V and 4 bases from J, with 6 bases in between. Germline V gene data show CDR1 as DFQATT and CDR2 as SNEGSKA (reference sequence). CDR3 DNA sequence: TGCAGTGCTAGACTGGGAAATCAGCCCCAGCATTTT. Protein: CSARLGNQPQHF.

The table lists this clonotype with many counts. The rearrangement links TRBV9 to TRBJ2-2; 8 bases are shared with TRBD2. This CDR3 comprises 15 residues. J was trimmed by 2 bases and V by 2 bases; bases with no gene match: 2. The germline V gene has CDR1 SGDLS and CDR2 YYNGEE. DNA for the CDR3: TGTGCCAGCAGCGTCACTAGCGGTAACACCGGGGAGCTGTTTTTT. Translating it yields CASSVTSGNTGELFF. Complete variable domain (other parts from reference TRBV9 and TRBJ2-2): DSGVTQTPKHLITATGQRVTLRCSPRSGDLSVYWYQQSLDQGLQFLIQYYNGEERAKGNILERFSAQQFPDLHSELNLSSLELGDSALYFCASSVTSGNTGELFFGEGSRLTVL.

The rearrangement joins TRBV4-2 to TRBJ2-3; 7 nucleotides align to TRBD2. From germline, CDR1 is LGHNA and CDR2 YNFKEQ. The V gene end was trimmed by 5 bases and the J gene end by 2 bases; junction bases not matched to a gene: 22. The length of the CDR3 is 20 residues. This CDR3 reads CASSGRKRAAGPTSTDTQYF. The CDR3 coding sequence is TGTGCCAGCAGCGGACGGAAGAGGGCAGCGGGGCCCACCTCCACAGATACGCAGTATTTT.

This clonotype came up many times. The chain recombines TRBV3-1 with TRBJ1-1, with no clear D. The CDR3 runs 14 residues. The V end lost 3 bases, the J end lost 1 base, and 9 bases lay between the germline ends. Germline V gene lookup returns CDR1 LGHDT and CDR2 YNNKEL (reference sequence). CDR3 in amino acids: CASSQAVGNTEAFF. DNA of the CDR3: TGTGCCAGCAGCCAGGCAGTAGGGAACACTGAAGCTTTCTTT.

This clonotype was observed at least ten times. V gene TRBV7-2 combines with J gene TRBJ2-2; 10 bases are a match to TRBD1. This CDR3 is 15 amino acids long. V gave up 6 bases and J gave up 2 bases; unmatched junction bases: 3. Germline V CDR1 and CDR2: SGHTA, FQGNSA. The CDR3 DNA sequence: TGTGCCAGCAGTCGGGACAGGGGTAACACCGGGGAGCTGTTTTTT. This codes for CASSRDRGNTGELFF.